This TCR beta chain stems from a study of OX40 agonist ivuxolimab in advanced cancers. Method: immunoSEQ multiplex PCR; TCRdb's copy keeps in-frame clones and lacks some. The sample lists about 66,000 clones, roughly four fifths occurring once. This clone showed up just once. CDR1 and CDR2 from the germline V gene are SGHNT and YYREEE (reference sequence). V was clipped by 0 bases and J by 4 bases, with 11 bases between them. The CDR3 consists of 15 residues. The receptor was derived from an adult with an advanced solid tumor such as melanoma, head and neck, liver or kidney cancer. Material: CD4+ or CD8+ T cells sorted from blood, obtained in a trial of the OX40 agonist ivuxolimab. V and J are TRBV5-4 and TRBJ2-1; a possible D gene is TRBD1 (6 bases). The CDR3 reads CASSLDRGSYNEQFF. The CDR3 region has the DNA TGTGCCAGCAGCTTGGATAGGGGGTCGTACAATGAGCAGTTCTTC.